This entry features one T cell receptor (beta chain) sequence. The antigen remains unidentified. The source of the sample is a study of PD-1 blockade in classical Hodgkin lymphoma. All patients experienced relapse after autologous stem cell transplantation, and brentuximab vedotin exposure was variable. Complete response, partial response or progressive disease made up the best responses. Germline V gene sequence: CDR1 LNHDA, CDR2 SQIVND (reference sequence). This CDR3 has 15 amino acids. V was clipped by 2 bases and J by 0 bases, with 5 bases between them. Clones were sequenced by immunoSEQ multiplex PCR, and TCRdb holds only the in-frame ones, with some missing. This sample carries 100,000 to 130,000 clones, roughly nine tenths of them seen once, and the ten largest clones take nearly 20%. Study-wide points: Possible causes of repertoire differences, disease activity or prior therapy, remain undefined. Relapsed/refractory patients reportedly had lower baseline diversity than newly diagnosed patients. Complete responders' diversity at baseline resembled that of newly diagnosed patients.

The TCR comes from a human donor with classical Hodgkin lymphoma. This specimen consisted of peripheral blood mononuclear cells (PBMCs), obtained before the second cycle of nivolumab. The chain employs TRBV19 and TRBJ2-6; D is undetermined. The CDR3 nucleotides are TGTGCCAGTAGTATACTCAACTCTGGGGCCAACGTCCTGACTTTC. Its protein is CASSILNSGANVLTF.